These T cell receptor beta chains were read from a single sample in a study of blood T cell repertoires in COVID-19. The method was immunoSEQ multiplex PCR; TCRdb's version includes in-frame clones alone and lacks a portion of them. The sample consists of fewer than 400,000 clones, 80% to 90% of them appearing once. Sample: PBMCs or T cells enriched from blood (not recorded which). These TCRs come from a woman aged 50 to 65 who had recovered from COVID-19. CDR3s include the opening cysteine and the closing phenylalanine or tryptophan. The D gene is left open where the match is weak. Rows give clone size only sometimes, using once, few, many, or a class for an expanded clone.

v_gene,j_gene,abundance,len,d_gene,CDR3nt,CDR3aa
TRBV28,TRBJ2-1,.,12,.,TGTGCCAGCGGCCCATCGGGCAATGAGCAGTTCTTC,CASGPSGNEQFF
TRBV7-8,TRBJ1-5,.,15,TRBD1,TGTGCCAGCAGCCCCGGACAGGGAGGTGGGCAGCCCCAGCATTTT,CASSPGQGGGQPQHF
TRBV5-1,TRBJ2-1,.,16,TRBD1,TGCGCCAGCAGCGGAACAGGGGTTCTGAGTGGTAATGAGCAGTTCTTC,CASSGTGVLSGNEQFF
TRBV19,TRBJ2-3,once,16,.,TGTGCCAGTAGTAGAGATCAGGGTGTTAAAGCAGATACGCAGTATTTT,CASSRDQGVKADTQYF
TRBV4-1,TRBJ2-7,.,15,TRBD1,TGCGCCAGCAGCCAAGGACAGGGGGCGCTCCACGAGCAGTACTTC,CASSQGQGALHEQYF
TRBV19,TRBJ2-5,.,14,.,TGTGCCAGTAGTAATCCGGGGGGCCGGGGGACCCAGTACTTC,CASSNPGGRGTQYF
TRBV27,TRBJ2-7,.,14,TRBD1,TGTGCCAGCACCTCTTTGACAGGGGGCTACGAGCAGTACTTC,CASTSLTGGYEQYF
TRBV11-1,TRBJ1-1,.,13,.,TGTGCCAGCAGCTTAGGGCCAGGGATTGAAGCTTTCTTT,CASSLGPGIEAFF
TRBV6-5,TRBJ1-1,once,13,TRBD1,TGTGCCAGCAGTTCCTGGGACAGAATTGAAGCTTTCTTT,CASSSWDRIEAFF
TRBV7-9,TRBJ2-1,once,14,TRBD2,TGTGCCAGCACGAGGCGGGCTAGCGGCACGGAGCAGTTCTTC,CASTRRASGTEQFF
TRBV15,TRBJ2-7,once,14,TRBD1,TGTGCCACCAGCAGATTACAGGGGGCCGACGAGCAGTACTTC,CATSRLQGADEQYF
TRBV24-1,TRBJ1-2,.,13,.,TGTGCCACCAGGGACAGCCGATACGGTGGCTACACCTTC,CATRDSRYGGYTF
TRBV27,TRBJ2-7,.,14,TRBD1,TGTGCCAGCAGTAACACCGGGACAGCCTACGAGCAGTACTTC,CASSNTGTAYEQYF
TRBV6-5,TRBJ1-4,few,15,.,TGTGCCAGCAGGAGAACTGGACAGTTTAATGAAAAACTGTTTTTT,CASRRTGQFNEKLFF
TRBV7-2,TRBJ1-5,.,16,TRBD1,TGTGCCAGCAGCTTAGTGGGGACAGGGAACAATCAGCCCCAGCATTTT,CASSLVGTGNNQPQHF
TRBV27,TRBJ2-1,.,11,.,TGTGCCAGCAGTTTTGCGGGCGGGCAGTTCTTC,CASSFAGGQFF
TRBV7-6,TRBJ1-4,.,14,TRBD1,TGTGCCAGCAGCCCCGGACAGGGGAATGAAAAACTGTTTTTT,CASSPGQGNEKLFF
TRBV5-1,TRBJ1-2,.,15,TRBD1,TGCGCCAGCAGCTTGGAGGGACAGGGGGCTGGTGGCTACACCTTC,CASSLEGQGAGGYTF
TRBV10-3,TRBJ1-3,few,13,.,TGTGCCATCGCCGGGACACAAGGAAACACCATATATTTT,CAIAGTQGNTIYF
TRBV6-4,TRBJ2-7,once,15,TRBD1,TGTGCCAGCAGTGACACGGACAGGGGGCTCCGGGAGCAGTACTTC,CASSDTDRGLREQYF
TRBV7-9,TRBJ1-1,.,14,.,TGTGCCAGCAGCGTTGGACAGATGAACACTGAAGCTTTCTTT,CASSVGQMNTEAFF
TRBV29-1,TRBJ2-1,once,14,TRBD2,TGCAGCGTTGACGCTAGCGGGGATTACAATGAGCAGTTCTTC,CSVDASGDYNEQFF
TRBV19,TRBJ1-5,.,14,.,TGTGCCAGTAGTGACCGCGGGGCTAATCAGCCCCAGCATTTT,CASSDRGANQPQHF
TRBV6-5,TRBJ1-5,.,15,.,TGTGCCAGCAGCTTTGACAGTCCAAGCAATCAGCCCCAGCATTTT,CASSFDSPSNQPQHF
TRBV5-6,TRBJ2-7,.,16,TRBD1,TGTGCCAGCACCTCTGACGGGACAGCACGACCCTACGAGCAGTACTTC,CASTSDGTARPYEQYF
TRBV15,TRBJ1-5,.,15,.,TGTGCCACCAGCAGAGACTCACACCGGAGTCAGCCCCAGCATTTT,CATSRDSHRSQPQHF
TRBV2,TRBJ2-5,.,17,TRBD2,TGTGCCAGCAGAGCCTCCGGGACTAGCGCCCCCCAAGAGACCCAGTACTTC,CASRASGTSAPQETQYF
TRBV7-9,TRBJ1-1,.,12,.,TGTGCCGTCCGGGGGGCGCAGGCTGAAGCTTTCTTT,CAVRGAQAEAFF
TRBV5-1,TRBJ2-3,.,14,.,TGCGCCAGCAGCAACCTTAGGGCCCCGGGGGCGCAGTATTTT,CASSNLRAPGAQYF
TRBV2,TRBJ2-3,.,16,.,TGTGCCAGCAGTAAAAGTGGGCTAGCCCGCACAGATACGCAGTATTTT,CASSKSGLARTDTQYF
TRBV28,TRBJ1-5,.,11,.,TGTGCCAGCAGCCCCTATGGGCCCCAGCATTTT,CASSPYGPQHF
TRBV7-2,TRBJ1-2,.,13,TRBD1,TGTGCCAGCAGCTTCCGACAGGGTACGGGCTACACCTTC,CASSFRQGTGYTF
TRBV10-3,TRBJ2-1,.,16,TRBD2,TGTGCCATCAGTGACCCTAGCGGGGGAAGTTCCAATGAGCAGTTCTTC,CAISDPSGGSSNEQFF
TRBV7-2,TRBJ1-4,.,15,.,TGTGCCAGCAGCTTAGCGAGGGTCGGAGATGAAAAACTGTTTTTT,CASSLARVGDEKLFF
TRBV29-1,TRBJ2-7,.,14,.,TGCAGCGTTGAAGATTCGAAAACCAGATACGAGCAGTACTTC,CSVEDSKTRYEQYF
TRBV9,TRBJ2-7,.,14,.,TGTGCCAGCAGCGTGGCGGGGGCTGACTACGAGCAGTACTTC,CASSVAGADYEQYF
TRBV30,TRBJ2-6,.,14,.,TGTGCCTGGAGTGTCCTCTCTGGGGCCAACGTCCTGACTTTC,CAWSVLSGANVLTF
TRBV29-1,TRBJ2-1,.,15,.,TGCAGCGTTGACCCTGACAGGAGCTCCTACAATGAGCAGTTCTTC,CSVDPDRSSYNEQFF
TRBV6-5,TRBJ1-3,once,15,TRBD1,TGTGCCAGCAGCCCCGGGACAGGAAGTGGAAACACCATATATTTT,CASSPGTGSGNTIYF
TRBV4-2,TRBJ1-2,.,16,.,TGTGCCAGCAGCCAAGAAACAGGGCCTGGGGCCTATGGCTACACCTTC,CASSQETGPGAYGYTF
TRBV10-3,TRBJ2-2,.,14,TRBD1,TGTGCCGCGAGGCAGACAGGGTACACCGGGGAGCTGTTTTTT,CAARQTGYTGELFF
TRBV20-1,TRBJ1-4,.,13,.,TGCAGTGCTAGTACAGGGTCCTATGAAAAACTGTTTTTT,CSASTGSYEKLFF